This T cell receptor (beta chain) was retrieved from a study of blood T cell repertoires in COVID-19. Seattle patient enrollment occurred during active infection, with longitudinal follow-up thereafter. In this sample, this clone turned up once. TCRdb keeps only in-frame clones here, not all; method: immunoSEQ multiplex PCR. Of 150,000 to 200,000 clones detected, approximately 86% appear once; the ten largest clones hold approximately 8%. The sample consisted of peripheral blood. The clonotype comes from a woman of 80 years or more with COVID-19, enrolled during active disease.

The CDR3 DNA reads TGTGCCAGCAGCCCCACAGGGGCGGATGGCTACACCTTC. Amino acids: CASSPTGADGYTF. V usage is TRBV5-4 and J usage is TRBJ1-2; 7 bases line up with TRBD1. Germline V lookup: CDR1 SGHNT, CDR2 YYREEE (reference sequence). The junction had 6 bases not matched to a gene; V was cut back by 4 bases and J by 6 bases. The CDR3 runs to 13 residues.